Included here is one T cell receptor (beta chain) sequence, with context. Germline loops: CDR1 MNHEY, CDR2 SVGAGI. V was trimmed by 6 bases and J by 0 bases, leaving 10 bases between them. The CDR3 loop spans 14 amino acids. The data belong to a study of blood T cell repertoires in COVID-19. Produced via immunoSEQ multiplex PCR; TCRdb's table is partial and in-frame only. The sample includes around 620,000 clones, about nine tenths of them seen just once. This clonotype originated in a woman aged 18-35 years with acute or convalescent COVID-19. The sequenced sample was peripheral blood. The chain combines TRBV6-5 with TRBJ2-3; D unresolved. This CDR3 reads CASRLSGSTDTQYF. In nucleotides, the CDR3 is TGTGCCAGCAGGTTGTCAGGTAGCACAGATACGCAGTATTTT.